Detailed here is one TCR beta chain. Its specificity is unknown. The data stem from a study of memory CD4+ T cells and cytomegalovirus serostatus. Study context: Of the healthy Belgian adults, eight or nine were CMV seropositive and 20 to 30 seronegative. Study-wide points: About 40% of the roughly 160 known CMV-associated TCRbeta sequences appeared in CD4+ memory.

This CDR3 has 12 residues. Single viable CD3+CD4+CD8-CD45RO+ cells were sorted as the memory CD4+ T cells. Total CD4+ T cells were enriched by CD4 positive selection. Clones were read by immunoSEQ multiplex PCR, and TCRdb kept only the in-frame ones, dropping some. The data show approximately 51,000 clones, around 74% seen once. The sequenced sample consisted of memory CD4+ T cells from blood. The sequence came from an adult in good health and CMV-seropositive. The rearrangement joins TRBV21-1 to TRBJ1-3. TRBV21-1 corresponds to a pseudogene. The CDR3 is CASSKRKNTIYF. The CDR3 DNA reads as TGTGCCAGCAGCAAACGAAAAAACACCATATATTTT.